Each of the 13 T cell receptor beta chains below was sequenced from the same sample in a study of shared clonotypes between healthy human individuals. Clones were read by immunoSEQ multiplex PCR, and TCRdb kept only the in-frame ones, dropping some. Of roughly 1 million clones detected, 78% appear once; the ten largest clones hold under 0.6%. Sequenced: memory CD4+ T cells from PBMCs. Subset noted: CD45RA-negative fraction. Source of these receptors: a man aged 18 to 30 in good health. Some clones in this sample may be carry-over from other donors' samples.

The CDR3 is CASQNRTTYGYTF. The CDR3 DNA sequence: TGTGCCAGCCAAAATCGGACAACCTATGGCTACACCTTC. The chain couples TRBV28 to TRBJ1-2; weak D call: TRBD1 (5 bases). This CDR3 contains 13 residues. CDR1 and CDR2 from the germline V gene are MDHEN and SYDVKM. V lost 8 bases and J 4 bases, leaving 14 bases between the germline ends.

This clone was picked up one time. J is TRBJ2-1 and V is TRBV28, with 12 bases that match TRBD2. This CDR3 spans 15 amino acids. Germline values: CDR1 MDHEN, CDR2 SYDVKM. With V trimmed by 6 bases and J by 2 bases, 2 bases remained unmatched. The CDR3 region has the DNA TGTGCCAGCAGCCGGACTAGCGGGGCCTACAATGAGCAGTTCTTC. It encodes CASSRTSGAYNEQFF.

The J gene is TRBJ2-5, the V gene TRBV11-2, with a possible D match to TRBD1 (6 bases). V was cut by 2 bases and J by 5 bases, with 12 bases left in between. From germline, CDR1 is SGHAT and CDR2 FQNNGV. The CDR3 totals 14 residues. CDR3 in DNA: TGTGCCAGCAGCTTAAGGGGGTCGGGGGAGACCCAGTACTTC. The encoded protein is CASSLRGSGETQYF.

This clone has just a few counts. Other nucleotide sequences in the sample specify the same CDR3. The chain uses TRBV27 and TRBJ2-5, with D hard to call. The V end was cut by 4 bases, the J end by 5 bases, with 8 bases between. CDR3 length: 12 amino acids. Germline V gene sequence: CDR1 MNHEY, CDR2 SMNVEV (reference sequence). The CDR3 reads CASSSLGETQYF. As DNA, the CDR3 is TGTGCCAGCAGTTCGCTGGGTGAGACCCAGTACTTC.

V usage is TRBV5-1 and J usage is TRBJ2-2; no definite D call. The CDR3 is 15 residues long. V shed 0 bases and J shed 7 bases, with 13 bases lying between them. Germline CDR1 and CDR2: SGHRS and YFSETQ. The CDR3 DNA sequence: TGCGCCAGCAGCTTGGCCCCGCGCCCCCTCGGGGAGCTGTTTTTT. This gives the protein CASSLAPRPLGELFF.

In this sample, this clone turned up a few times. This chain uses TRBV5-4 with TRBJ1-3; TRBD1 matches at 7 bases. The V segment lost 4 bases and the J segment 0 bases; nucleotides outside the gene matches: 7. Germline assignment: CDR1 SGHNT and CDR2 YYREEE (reference sequence). The length of the CDR3 is 16 residues. The CDR3 reads CASSRGQDYSGNTIYF. The CDR3 bases are TGTGCCAGCAGCCGTGGACAGGACTACTCTGGAAACACCATATATTTT.

This clone was counted a few times. This chain connects TRBV6-1 to TRBJ1-5; D is unresolved. Germline CDR1 reads MNHNS; CDR2 reads SASEGT. This CDR3 is 12 amino acids long. V was trimmed by 6 bases and J by 1 base, leaving 4 bases between them. The CDR3 here is CASRQSNQPQHF. The CDR3 DNA is TGTGCCAGCAGACAGAGCAATCAGCCCCAGCATTTT.

J is TRBJ1-3 and V is TRBV7-3; D uncertain. Germline CDR1 SGHTA, CDR2 FQGTGA. This CDR3 has 11 amino acids. V dropped 4 bases and J dropped 8 bases, with 6 bases sitting between them. CDR3 nucleotide sequence: TGTGCCAGCAGCTCCCGGTACACCATATATTTT. Translating it yields CASSSRYTIYF.

The chain carries TRBV7-3 and TRBJ2-3; TRBD2 matches at 10 bases. The CDR3 runs 15 residues. CDR1 and CDR2 (germline): SGHTA, FQGTGA. V gave up 2 bases and J gave up 1 base; unmatched junction bases: 0. The CDR3 DNA reads as TGTGCCAGCAGCTTACTAGCGGGGGGCACAGATACGCAGTATTTT. Its translation: CASSLLAGGTDTQYF. The variable domain in full, with the rest retrieved from reference TRBV7-3 and TRBJ2-3, is GAGVSQTPSNKVTEKGKYVELRCDPISGHTALYWYRQSLGQGPEFLIYFQGTGAADDSGLPNDRFFAVRPEGSVSTLKIQRTERGDSAVYLCASSLLAGGTDTQYFGPGTRLTVL.

The V call is TRBV4-2, the J call TRBJ1-1; weak D call: TRBD1 (6 bases). The CDR3 runs to 16 residues. V was cut by 2 bases and J by 2 bases, with 15 bases left in between. In germline, CDR1 is LGHNA, CDR2 YNFKEQ. The CDR3 region is CASSQRGQNINTEAFF. The CDR3 bases are TGTGCCAGCAGCCAAAGAGGACAGAATATTAACACTGAAGCTTTCTTT.

The rearrangement uses TRBV6-1 and TRBJ2-3; a possible D gene is TRBD1 (5 bases). The germline gives CDR1 MNHNS, CDR2 SASEGT. Trimming left V 6 bases short and J 1 base short, with 14 bases between. This CDR3 comprises 15 residues. The CDR3, as DNA: TGTGCCAGCAGGAGTGGGGCGTTGGGCACAGATACGCAGTATTTT. It yields the protein CASRSGALGTDTQYF.

The chain employs TRBV28 and TRBJ2-5; D remains unclear. V shed 5 bases and J shed 5 bases, with 12 bases lying between them. CDR3 length: 13 amino acids. Looked up from germline, CDR1 is MDHEN and CDR2 is SYDVKM. The CDR3 protein is CASSPRLGETQYF. The CDR3, as DNA: TGTGCCAGCAGTCCTCGGTTGGGTGAGACCCAGTACTTC. The variable domain in full, completed from reference TRBV28 and TRBJ2-5, reads DVKVTQSSRYLVKRTGEKVFLECVQDMDHENMFWYRQDPGLGLRLIYFSYDVKMKEKGDIPEGYSVSREKKERFSLILESASTNQTSMYLCASSPRLGETQYFGPGTRLLVL.

This chain connects TRBV27 to TRBJ1-2; 9 bases are shared with TRBD1. The CDR3 has 16 amino acids. CDR1 and CDR2 (germline): MNHEY, SMNVEV (reference sequence). V shed 0 bases, J shed 6 bases, and the junction held 8 bases outside the gene matches. CDR3 DNA: TGTGCCAGCAGTTTATCTTTACCTACAGGGGGCAATGGCTACACCTTC. Its protein is CASSLSLPTGGNGYTF.